These T cell receptor beta chains were read from a single sample in a study of Graves' ophthalmopathy and Graves' hyperthyroidism. MiXCR was run by TCRdb on the multiplex PCR reads, yielding one entry per CDR3 protein. Among around 1,000,000 distinct CDR3 sequences listed, 35% to 40% were seen once. The sample comprised peripheral blood or thyroid tissue (not recorded which). These receptors came from an adult man with Graves' hyperthyroidism. The conserved cysteine and the conserved F or W are not part of the CDR3 here. The order of the fields is V gene, D gene, J gene, CDR3 protein. A D gene is named only where the DNA matches it firmly.

TRBV25-1	TRBD2	TRBJ2-7	ASSPGGGTYEQY
TRBV7-9	-	TRBJ2-7	ASSFPANSYEQY
TRBV27	-	TRBJ1-5	ASSLRGGLGNQPQH
TRBV7-3	TRBD2	TRBJ2-5	ASSPLAGAQETQY
TRBV20-1	-	TRBJ2-3	SARDRMTDTQY
TRBV5-1	TRBD1	TRBJ2-5	ASSTGQGGRETQY
TRBV2	-	TRBJ2-7	ASSAGTLYEQY
TRBV12-3/TRBV12-4	TRBD1	TRBJ1-2	ASSPGTGWDYGYT
TRBV20-1	-	TRBJ1-5	SASRDFNQPQH
TRBV6-4	TRBD1	TRBJ1-5	ASRETGFSHQPQH
TRBV5-4	TRBD1	TRBJ1-2	ASSSRQGPGYGYT
TRBV7-2	-	TRBJ2-5	ASSLALVGETQY
TRBV4-3	-	TRBJ2-5	ASSARQRVEETQY
TRBV19	-	TRBJ1-5	ASSQRTSNQPQH
TRBV7-3	-	TRBJ2-7	ASSQDLTATYEQY
TRBV4-1	TRBD1	TRBJ1-2	ASRRRTGAPNYGYT
TRBV7-8	-	TRBJ1-5	ASSLGEGLSQPQH
TRBV12-3/TRBV12-4	-	TRBJ2-2	ASSSEPWELF
TRBV29-1	-	TRBJ1-5	SGGGAANQPQH
TRBV12-3/TRBV12-4	-	TRBJ2-7	ASSWNAKHPDAYEQY